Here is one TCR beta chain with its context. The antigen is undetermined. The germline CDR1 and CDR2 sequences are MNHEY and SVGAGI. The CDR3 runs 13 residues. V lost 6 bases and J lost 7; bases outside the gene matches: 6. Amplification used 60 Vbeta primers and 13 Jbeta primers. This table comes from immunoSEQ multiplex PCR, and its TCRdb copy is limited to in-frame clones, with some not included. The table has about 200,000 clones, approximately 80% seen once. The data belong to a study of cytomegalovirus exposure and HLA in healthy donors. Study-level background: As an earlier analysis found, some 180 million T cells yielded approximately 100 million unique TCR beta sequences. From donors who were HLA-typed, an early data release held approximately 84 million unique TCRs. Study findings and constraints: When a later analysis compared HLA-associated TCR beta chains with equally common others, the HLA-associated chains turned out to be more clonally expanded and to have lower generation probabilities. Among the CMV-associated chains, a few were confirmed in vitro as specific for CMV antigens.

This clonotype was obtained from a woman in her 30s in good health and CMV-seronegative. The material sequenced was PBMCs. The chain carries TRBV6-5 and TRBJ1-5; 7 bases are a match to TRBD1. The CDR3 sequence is CASRQGVGQPQHF. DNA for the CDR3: TGTGCCAGCAGGCAGGGGGTAGGACAGCCCCAGCATTTT.